Listed below are T cell receptor beta chains from one sample, sequenced in a study of molecular identifiers for immune sequencing clone quantification. TCRdb re-called the PCR reads through MiXCR, storing one row per CDR3 protein. Altogether tens of thousands of distinct CDR3 sequences are present, about a fifth being singletons, with the ten largest covering roughly 1%. Sequencing used naive CD8+ T cells from blood, with Jurkat cell RNA spiked in. The source of these receptors is a human donor in good health. Some libraries in this study had Jurkat cell RNA spiked in. The CDR3 runs from the conserved cysteine through the conserved F or W. D genes are given only for firm matches. Rows give clone size only sometimes, using once, few, many, or a class for an expanded clone.

>TRBV7-9|TRBJ2-3|TRBD2|many
CASSDTRTSGTDTQYF
TGTGCCAGCAGCGATACAAGGACTAGCGGGACGGATACGCAGTATTTT
>TRBV19|TRBJ2-5|NA|many
CASKEREQETQYF
TGTGCCAGTAAGGAACGGGAACAAGAGACCCAGTACTTC
>TRBV20-1|TRBJ2-3|TRBD2|many
CSARAFVAGEADTQYF
TGCAGTGCTAGAGCTTTCGTAGCGGGAGAGGCAGATACGCAGTATTTT
>TRBV4-3|TRBJ1-1|NA|many
CASSPGILNTEAFF
TGCGCCAGCAGCCCAGGGATTCTGAACACTGAAGCTTTCTTT
>TRBV4-2|TRBJ2-7|NA|many
CASSQDVGQGSKSYF
NA
>TRBV19|TRBJ2-7|NA|many
CASSALASSYEQYF
TGTGCCAGTAGCGCCTTGGCTAGCTCCTACGAGCAGTACTTC
>TRBV24-1|TRBJ2-1|TRBD1|NA
CATSEGQGDYNEQFF
TGTGCCACCAGTGAAGGACAGGGCGACTACAATGAGCAGTTCTTC
>TRBV30|TRBJ2-3|NA|many
CAWSVLSRGGTDTQYF
TGTGCCTGGAGTGTACTTTCAAGGGGAGGCACAGATACGCAGTATTTT
>TRBV6-6|TRBJ2-5|NA|NA
CASRELDQETQYF
TGTGCCAGCAGAGAACTAGATCAAGAGACCCAGTACTTC
>TRBV11-2|TRBJ2-1|NA|many
CASSLGGPNEQFF
TGTGCCAGCAGCTTAGGGGGACCTAATGAGCAGTTCTTC
>TRBV28|TRBJ2-7|NA|medium-sized
CASSLSRSGSYEQYF
TGTGCCAGCAGTTTATCCCGGTCGGGCTCCTACGAGCAGTACTTC
>TRBV7-2|TRBJ2-3|TRBD2|many
CASSLGLGLGVDTQYF
TGTGCCAGCAGCTTAGGGTTGGGACTAGGAGTAGATACGCAGTATTTT
>TRBV7-9|TRBJ2-3|TRBD2|many
CASSPPPGLVTDTQYF
TGTGCCAGCAGCCCACCCCCGGGACTAGTCACAGATACGCAGTATTTT
>TRBV12-5|TRBJ2-3|TRBD2|few
CASGLPTSGGAQDTQYF
TGTGCTAGTGGTCTTCCCACTAGCGGGGGGGCTCAGGATACGCAGTATTTT
>TRBV14|TRBJ2-2|NA|many
CASSARTTGANTGELFF
TGTGCCAGCAGCGCTAGAACGACAGGAGCGAACACCGGGGAGCTGTTTTTT
>TRBV13|TRBJ2-1|TRBD2|NA
CASSTELAGAYNEQFF
TGTGCCAGCAGCACAGAGCTAGCGGGAGCCTACAATGAGCAGTTCTTC
>TRBV23-1|TRBJ1-1|NA|many
CASSQSWPQPPEAFF
TGCGCCAGCAGTCAATCGTGGCCCCAGCCCCCTGAAGCTTTCTTT
>TRBV7-6|TRBJ2-5|TRBD2|NA
CASSGRLAGETQYF
TGTGCCAGCAGCGGGAGACTAGCGGGAGAGACCCAGTACTTC
>TRBV5-1|TRBJ2-5|NA|many
CASRGQNQETQYF
TGCGCCAGCAGGGGACAAAACCAAGAGACCCAGTACTTC
>TRBV27|TRBJ2-3|NA|many
CASSFGVSQYF
TGTGCCAGCAGTTTTGGGGTTTCGCAGTATTTT
>TRBV6-1|TRBJ2-3|TRBD2|medium-sized
CATSLRGGSTDTQYF
TGTGCCACCTCCCTCCGCGGGGGAAGCACAGATACGCAGTATTTT
>TRBV4-3|TRBJ2-5|NA|NA
CASSQGPGGSQYF
TGCGCCAGCAGCCAAGGACCAGGCGGTTCCCAGTACTTC
>TRBV4-3|TRBJ2-1|NA|many
CASSQDRLDYNEQFF
TGCGCCAGCAGCCAAGACAGACTAGACTACAATGAGCAGTTCTTC
>TRBV5-3|TRBJ2-1|NA|NA
CASSRNNRDTNEQFF
TGTGCCAGCAGCCGGAACAACCGGGACACCAATGAGCAGTTCTTC
>TRBV6-2/TRBV6-3|TRBJ1-1|NA|many
CASRPLRQRTEAFF
TGTGCCAGCAGACCCCTCCGACAGAGGACTGAAGCTTTCTTT
>TRBV29-1|TRBJ2-1|NA|many
CSVPRGPLYNEQFF
TGCAGCGTCCCCCGGGGGCCCTTATACAATGAGCAGTTCTTC